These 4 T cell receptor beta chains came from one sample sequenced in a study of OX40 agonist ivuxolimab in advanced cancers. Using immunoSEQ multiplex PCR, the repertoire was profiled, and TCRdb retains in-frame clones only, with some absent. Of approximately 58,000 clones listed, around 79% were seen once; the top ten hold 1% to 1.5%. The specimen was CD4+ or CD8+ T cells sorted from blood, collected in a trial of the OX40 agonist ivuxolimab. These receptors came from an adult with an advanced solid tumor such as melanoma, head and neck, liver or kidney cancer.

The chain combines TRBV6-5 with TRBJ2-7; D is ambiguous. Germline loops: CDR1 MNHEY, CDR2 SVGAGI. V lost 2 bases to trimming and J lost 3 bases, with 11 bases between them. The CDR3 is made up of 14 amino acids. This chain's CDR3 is CASSYTVENYEQYF. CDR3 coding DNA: TGTGCCAGCAGTTACACAGTGGAGAACTACGAGCAGTACTTC.

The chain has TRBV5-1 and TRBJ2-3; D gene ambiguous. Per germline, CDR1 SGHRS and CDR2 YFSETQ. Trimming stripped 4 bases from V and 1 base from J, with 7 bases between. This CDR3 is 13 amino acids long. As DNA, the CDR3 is TGCGCCAGCAGCGGGCCCGGCACAGATACGCAGTATTTT. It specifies CASSGPGTDTQYF.

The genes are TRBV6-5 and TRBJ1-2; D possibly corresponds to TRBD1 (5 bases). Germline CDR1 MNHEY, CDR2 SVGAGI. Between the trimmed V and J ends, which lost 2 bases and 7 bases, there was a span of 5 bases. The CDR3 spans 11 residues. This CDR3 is CASSYQGGYTF. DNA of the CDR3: TGTGCCAGCAGTTACCAGGGTGGCTACACCTTC.

The CDR3 loop reads CASSEQNEQYF. The CDR3 DNA sequence: TGTGCCAGCAGTGAACAGAACGAGCAGTACTTC. The genes are TRBV6-1 and TRBJ2-7; D is undetermined. The V gene lost 2 bases and the J gene lost 5 bases, with 4 bases spanning the gap. CDR1 MNHNS and CDR2 SASEGT come from the germline V gene. The CDR3 extends over 11 amino acids.